The present T cell receptor (beta chain) was sequenced within a study of blood T cells in healthy people across ages. Using a J-beta primer mix together with a sample-barcoded 5' primer, a second PCR was run for roughly 6 to 11 cycles. Every molecule of cDNA carried a tag from a template-switch adaptor with 12 random nucleotides. Every individual sample yielded 3 million or more paired-end reads (each containing CDR3). TCRdb redid the calling of the 5' RACE reads with MiXCR, one entry per CDR3 protein. The sample shows about 770,000 distinct CDR3 sequences, around 42% of them seen only once. The CDR3 sequence is 19 residues long. Looked up from germline, CDR1 is SGHRS and CDR2 is YFSETQ. The junction had 18 bases not matched to a gene; V was cut back by 3 bases and J by 5 bases. For every donor, a draw yielded 7.5 to 10 milliliters of peripheral blood.

The chain recombines TRBV5-1 with TRBJ2-1; 9 bases match TRBD2. Sequencing was done on a sample of blood. This clonotype originated in a man in his fifties or sixties in good health. In DNA, the CDR3 is TGCGCCAGCAGCTCGAGCATTAACGCCGGGACTAGCCCCCACAATGAGCAGTTCTTC. This encodes CASSSSINAGTSPHNEQFF.